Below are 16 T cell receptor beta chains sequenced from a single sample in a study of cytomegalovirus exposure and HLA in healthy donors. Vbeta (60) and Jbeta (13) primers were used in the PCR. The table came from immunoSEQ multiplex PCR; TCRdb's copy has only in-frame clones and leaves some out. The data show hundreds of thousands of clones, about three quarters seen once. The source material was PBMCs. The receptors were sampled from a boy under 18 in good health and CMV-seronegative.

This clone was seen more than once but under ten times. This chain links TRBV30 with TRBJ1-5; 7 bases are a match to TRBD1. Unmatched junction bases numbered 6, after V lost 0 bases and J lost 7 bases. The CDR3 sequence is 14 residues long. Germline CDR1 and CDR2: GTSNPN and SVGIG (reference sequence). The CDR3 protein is CAWSVIGGSQPQHF. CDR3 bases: TGTGCCTGGAGTGTAATAGGGGGCAGCCAGCCCCAGCATTTT.

The CDR3 here is CAISERQAGNTIYF. CDR3 bases: TGTGCCATCAGTGAAAGACAGGCGGGAAACACCATATATTTT. The rearrangement links TRBV10-3 to TRBJ1-3; maybe TRBD1 (6 bases). Germline V CDR1 and CDR2: ENHRY, SYGVKD. Deletions cut 3 bases from V and 4 bases from J, with 10 bases between. CDR3 length: 14 residues.

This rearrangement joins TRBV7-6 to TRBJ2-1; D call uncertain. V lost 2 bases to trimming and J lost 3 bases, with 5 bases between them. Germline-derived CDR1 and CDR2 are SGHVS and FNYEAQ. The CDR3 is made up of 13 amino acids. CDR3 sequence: CASSLYSYNEQFF. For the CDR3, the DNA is TGTGCCAGCAGCTTATACAGCTACAATGAGCAGTTCTTC.

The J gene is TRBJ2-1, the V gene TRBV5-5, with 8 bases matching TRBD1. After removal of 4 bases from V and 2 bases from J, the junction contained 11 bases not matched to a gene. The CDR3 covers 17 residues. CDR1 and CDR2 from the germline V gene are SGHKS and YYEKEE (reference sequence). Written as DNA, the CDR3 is TGTGCCAGCAGCCTTCTCAATGACAGGGGACCCTACAATGAGCAGTTCTTC. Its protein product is CASSLLNDRGPYNEQFF.

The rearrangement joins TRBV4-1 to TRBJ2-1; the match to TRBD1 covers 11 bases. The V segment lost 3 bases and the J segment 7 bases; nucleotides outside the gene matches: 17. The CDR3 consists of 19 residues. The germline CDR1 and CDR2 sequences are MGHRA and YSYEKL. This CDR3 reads CASSQSPRLGGQGGNEQFF. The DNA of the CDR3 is TGCGCCAGCAGCCAGTCCCCAAGGTTGGGGGGACAGGGGGGGAATGAGCAGTTCTTC.

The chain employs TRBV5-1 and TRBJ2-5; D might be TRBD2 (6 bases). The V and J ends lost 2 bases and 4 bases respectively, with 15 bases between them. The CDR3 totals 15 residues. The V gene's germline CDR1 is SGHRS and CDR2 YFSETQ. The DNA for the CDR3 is TGCGCCAGCAGCTTCGTCGGGAGATTAGGAGAGACCCAGTACTTC. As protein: CASSFVGRLGETQYF.

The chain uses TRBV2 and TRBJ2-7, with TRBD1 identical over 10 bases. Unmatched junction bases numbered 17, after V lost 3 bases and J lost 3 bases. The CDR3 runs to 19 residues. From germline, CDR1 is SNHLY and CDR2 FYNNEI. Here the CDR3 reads CASSDPLHPGTGVGYEQYF. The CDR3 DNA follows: TGTGCCAGCAGTGATCCCCTACATCCCGGGACAGGGGTTGGCTACGAGCAGTACTTC.

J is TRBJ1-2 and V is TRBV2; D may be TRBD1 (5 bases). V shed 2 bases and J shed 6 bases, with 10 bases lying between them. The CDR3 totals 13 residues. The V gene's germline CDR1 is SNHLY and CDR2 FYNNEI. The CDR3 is CASSEQGGNGYTF. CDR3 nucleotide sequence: TGTGCCAGCAGTGAACAGGGTGGGAATGGCTACACCTTC.

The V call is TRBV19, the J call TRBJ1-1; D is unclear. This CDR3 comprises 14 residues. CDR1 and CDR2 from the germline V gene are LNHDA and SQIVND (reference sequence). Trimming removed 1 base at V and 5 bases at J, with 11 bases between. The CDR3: CASSIVRMRTEAFF. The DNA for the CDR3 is TGTGCCAGTAGTATAGTTCGCATGAGGACTGAAGCTTTCTTT. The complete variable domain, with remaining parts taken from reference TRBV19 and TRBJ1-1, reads DGGITQSPKYLFRKEGQNVTLSCEQNLNHDAMYWYRQDPGQGLRLIYYSQIVNDFQKGDIAEGYSVSREKKESFPLTVTSAQKNPTAFYLCASSIVRMRTEAFFGQGTRLTVV.

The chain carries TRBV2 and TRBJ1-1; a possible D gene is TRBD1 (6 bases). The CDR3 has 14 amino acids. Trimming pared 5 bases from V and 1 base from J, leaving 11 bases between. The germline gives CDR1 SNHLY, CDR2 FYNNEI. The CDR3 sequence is CASSLTGRNTEAFF. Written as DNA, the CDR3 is TGTGCCAGCAGTCTTACAGGGAGGAACACTGAAGCTTTCTTT. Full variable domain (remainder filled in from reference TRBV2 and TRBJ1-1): EPEVTQTPSHQVTQMGQEVILRCVPISNHLYFYWYRQILGQKVEFLVSFYNNEISEKSEIFDDQFSVERPDGSNFTLKIRSTKLEDSAMYFCASSLTGRNTEAFFGQGTRLTVV.

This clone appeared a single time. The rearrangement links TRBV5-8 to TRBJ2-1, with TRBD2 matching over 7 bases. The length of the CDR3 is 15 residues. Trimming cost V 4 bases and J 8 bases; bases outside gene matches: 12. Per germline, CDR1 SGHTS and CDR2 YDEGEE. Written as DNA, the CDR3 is TGTGCCAGCAGCGCGGGAGACCTGCGGGGCGATGAGCAGTTCTTC. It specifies CASSAGDLRGDEQFF.

The CDR3 reads CASSFSGDREETQYF. The CDR3 DNA sequence: TGCGCCAGCAGCTTCTCGGGGGACAGAGAAGAGACCCAGTACTTC. The chain links TRBV5-1 to TRBJ2-5, with D tentatively TRBD1 (7 bases). This CDR3 has 15 residues. Germline CDR1 SGHRS, CDR2 YFSETQ. Trimming cost V 2 bases and J 3 bases, with 14 bases left between them. The full variable domain, its missing parts supplied by reference TRBV5-1 and TRBJ2-5, is KAGVTQTPRYLIKTRGQQVTLSCSPISGHRSVSWYQQTPGQGLQFLFEYFSETQRNKGNFPGRFSGRQFSNSRSEMNVSTLELGDSALYLCASSFSGDREETQYFGPGTRLLVL.

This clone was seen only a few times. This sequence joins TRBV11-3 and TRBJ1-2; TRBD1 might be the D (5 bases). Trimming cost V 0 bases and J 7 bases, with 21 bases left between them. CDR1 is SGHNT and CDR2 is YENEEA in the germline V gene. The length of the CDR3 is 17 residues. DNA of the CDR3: TGTGCCAGCAGCTTAGATCGGAGGAGGTCCTGGAGGGGTGGCTACACCTTC. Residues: CASSLDRRRSWRGGYTF.

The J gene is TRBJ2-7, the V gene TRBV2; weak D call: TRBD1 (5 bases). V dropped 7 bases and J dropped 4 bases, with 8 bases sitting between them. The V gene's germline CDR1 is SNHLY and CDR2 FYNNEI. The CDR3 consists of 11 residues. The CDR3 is CASMKGYEQYF. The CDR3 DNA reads TGTGCCAGCATGAAGGGGTACGAGCAGTACTTC. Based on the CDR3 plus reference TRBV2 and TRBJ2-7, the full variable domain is EPEVTQTPSHQVTQMGQEVILRCVPISNHLYFYWYRQILGQKVEFLVSFYNNEISEKSEIFDDQFSVERPDGSNFTLKIRSTKLEDSAMYFCASMKGYEQYFGPGTRLTVT.

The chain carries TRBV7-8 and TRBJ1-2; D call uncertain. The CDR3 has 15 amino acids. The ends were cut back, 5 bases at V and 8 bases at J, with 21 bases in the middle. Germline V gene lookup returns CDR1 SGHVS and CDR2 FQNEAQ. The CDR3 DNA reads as TGTGCCAGCAGCATAAGCAGGTTCCTTCCCATGGGCTACACCTTC. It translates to CASSISRFLPMGYTF.

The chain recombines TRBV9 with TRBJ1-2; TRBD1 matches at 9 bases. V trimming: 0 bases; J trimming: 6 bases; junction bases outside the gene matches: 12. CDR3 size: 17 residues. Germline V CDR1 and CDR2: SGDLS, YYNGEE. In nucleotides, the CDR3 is TGTGCCAGCAGCGTAGACCGAATGGGGACAGGGCGTAATGGCTACACCTTC. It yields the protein CASSVDRMGTGRNGYTF.